The present T cell receptor beta chain was sequenced within a study of T cells in Graves' hyperthyroidism and ophthalmopathy (dated by TCRdb to between 2018 and 2020). Regarding the complete study: Peripheral blood was sampled at the time of initial diagnosis, prior to any treatment. To identify distinguishing TCR V-J signatures, a discovery cohort of 100 patients was used, comprising 40 to 45 with Graves' ophthalmopathy and around 57 with stable Graves' hyperthyroidism. Prospective prediction of ophthalmopathy was tested in an independent validation cohort consisting of some 18 hyperthyroidism patients and 17 patients who later progressed to ophthalmopathy. For training and testing, the 80 to 100 patients in the discovery cohort were randomly divided in a 7:3 ratio. In about six Graves' hyperthyroidism patients, the study also compared T-cell repertoires from thyroid tissue with T-cell repertoires from blood. Following sampling, methimazole starting at 30 mg daily was given to hyperthyroidism patients, and high-dose intravenous methylprednisolone was given to ophthalmopathy patients. TCR Vbeta CDR3 sequencing of approximately 140 peripheral blood samples (roughly 41 ophthalmopathy, roughly 74 hyperthyroidism and roughly 17 progressor patients) is reported in the paper. Paper-wide results and their limitations: A 13 V-J signature model separated ophthalmopathy from stable hyperthyroidism, with over 85% sensitivity and roughly 84% specificity in cross-validation and 80%/75% in testing. No statistical method was used to fix the sample size in advance, and group allocation was not hidden from the investigators. In validation, the model predicted progression to ophthalmopathy with over 60% sensitivity and 72.22% specificity, a median of 6.5 months before onset. Most expanded thyroid clonotypes (frequency above 0.001) were also found in blood, which suggests that blood repertoires may mirror thyroid immune responses.

The TCR beta CDR3 regions were amplified from RNA transcripts. The TCR CDR3 was subjected to a first round of RT-PCR using the HTBI primer set and the Qiagen OneStep RT-PCR kit. A second multiplex PCR round built the libraries, followed by size selection and purification. The libraries were sequenced on an Illumina HiSeq2000 using paired-end 100 bp reads. Processing in the source paper ran as follows. Raw data were processed with SOAPnuke, discarding reads with adapters, uncalled bases, mean Phred below 15, or no exact constant-primer or identifier match. COPE v1.2.5 was used to merge the high-quality paired reads, and each unique nucleotide sequence was defined as a clonotype. MiTCR v1.1 was used to align clonotypes to the IMGT TRBV, TRBD and TRBJ reference segments. Only V-J combinations with frequency above 0.0001, covering 99% to 99.2% of repertoires, were analysed. A TCS score was defined as the ratio of F50 (clonal expansion) to E x V (chaos), with BLOSUM62-based TCRdist applied between CDR3 peptides within each V-J. Welch's t-statistics and random forest reduced 450 to 600 V-J features to some 14, which were used in a naive Bayes classifier (R e1071). Starting from the raw public reads, TCRdb applied fastp trimming at Q25, assembled clones with MiXCR and retained in-frame beta chains. Rows matching on CDR3 protein sequence are summarized as one entry with the most common DNA and genes. The V and J calls here are based on TCRdb, not the publication. The sample data list approximately 380,000 distinct CDR3 sequences, and about 19% of these were observed just once. The biggest ten clones account for 3% to 4% of the sample.

Many counts were recorded for this clonotype. The specificity of this receptor is unknown. No clone much larger than this one lies a single base away; base qualities are absent. A patient counted as having stable Graves' hyperthyroidism if no progression to ophthalmopathy occurred over 18 months of follow-up. Hyperthyroidism patients were newly diagnosed, with disease duration under 2 months, and aged 18 to 65 years. Patients with uncontrolled infections, other autoimmune diseases, pregnancy or lactation were excluded. Diagnoses relied on clinical symptoms, serum thyroxine and TRAb, thyroid ultrasound and orbital computed tomography. PBMCs were isolated from about 9.1 ml of fresh peripheral blood by Ficoll-Paque density gradient centrifugation. Total RNA was extracted using Trizol reagent, and RNA quality was assessed on an Agilent 2100 Bioanalyzer. Deletion took 4 bases off V and 4 bases off J, with a span of 16 bases between the germline ends. CDR1 and CDR2 are drawn from the germline V gene: MNHNS, SASEGT. Its CDR3 holds 15 amino acids, cysteine through phenylalanine. The DNA shown is the 45-base CDR3, in frame from base 1.

The sequence joins TRBV6-1 to TRBJ1-1; the D gene is perhaps TRBD1, from 6 matching bases. The clonotype comes from a young woman with Graves' hyperthyroidism. The sequenced sample was blood. The base sequence is TGTGCCAGCAGTGGCCACAGGGCGGATTCCACTGAAGCTTTCTTT. Translation gives CASSGHRADSTEAFF.